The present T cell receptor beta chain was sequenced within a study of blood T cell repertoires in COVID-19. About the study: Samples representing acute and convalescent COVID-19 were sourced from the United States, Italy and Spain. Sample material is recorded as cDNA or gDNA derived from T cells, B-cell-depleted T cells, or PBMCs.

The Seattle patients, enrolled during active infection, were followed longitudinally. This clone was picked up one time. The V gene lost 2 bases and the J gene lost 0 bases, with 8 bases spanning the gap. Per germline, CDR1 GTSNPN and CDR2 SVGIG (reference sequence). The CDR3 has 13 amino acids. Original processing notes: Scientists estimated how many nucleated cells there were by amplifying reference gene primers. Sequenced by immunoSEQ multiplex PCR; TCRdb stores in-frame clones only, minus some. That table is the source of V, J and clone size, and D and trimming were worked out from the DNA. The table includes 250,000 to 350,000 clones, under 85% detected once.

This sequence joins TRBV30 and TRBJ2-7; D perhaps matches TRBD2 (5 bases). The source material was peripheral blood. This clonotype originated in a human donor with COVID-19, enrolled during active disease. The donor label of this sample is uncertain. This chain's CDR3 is CAWSRGISYEQYF. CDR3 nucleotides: TGTGCCTGGAGTCGAGGGATCTCCTACGAGCAGTACTTC.